Below are 23 T cell receptor beta chains sequenced from a single sample in a study of T cell responses to AZD1222 COVID-19 vaccine. Generated by immunoSEQ multiplex PCR, the TCRdb table keeps only in-frame clones and is missing some. The data contain some 100,000 clones, approximately 84% of them seen just once; the ten biggest clones take up about 10%. The material was peripheral blood, obtained on day 0 of AZD1222 vaccination. These TCRs come from an adult in good health.

This rearrangement joins TRBV25-1 to TRBJ2-7; D remains unclear. Germline assignment: CDR1 MGHDK and CDR2 SYGVNS. The CDR3 sequence is 12 residues long. V was trimmed by 2 bases and J by 7 bases, leaving 9 bases between them. The CDR3 region has the DNA TGTGCCAGCAGTGAAGGTTCCCGGGAGCAGTACTTC. It codes for CASSEGSREQYF.

The chain uses TRBV19 and TRBJ2-5; D tentatively fits TRBD1 or TRBD2 (6 bases each). This CDR3 is built from 15 residues. V was clipped by 8 bases and J by 5 bases, with 21 bases between them. Germline-derived CDR1 and CDR2 are LNHDA and SQIVND (reference sequence). CDR3 amino acids: CASPLRRGAGETQYF. In nucleotides, the CDR3 is TGTGCCAGTCCTCTAAGAAGGGGGGCGGGTGAGACCCAGTACTTC.

The J gene is TRBJ1-1, the V gene TRBV12-2; TRBD1 was called by the table and not checked on the DNA. TRBV12-2 is recorded as a pseudogene. The CDR3 is 14 residues long. This chain's CDR3 is CASRLDRGSTEAFF. CDR3 DNA: TGTGCAAGTCGGTTGGACAGGGGAAGCACTGAAGCTTTCTTT.

The rearrangement links TRBV7-2 to TRBJ2-7; the D gene is possibly TRBD2 (6 bases). This CDR3 region has 14 residues. Per the germline V gene, CDR1 is SGHTA and CDR2 is FQGNSA. Trimming pared 3 bases from V and 1 base from J, leaving 10 bases between. The CDR3 loop is CASSFGRGSYEQYF. The CDR3 nucleotides read TGTGCCAGCAGCTTCGGGCGGGGTTCCTACGAGCAGTACTTC. Supplemented by reference TRBV7-2 and TRBJ2-7, the full variable domain reads GAGVSQSPSNKVTEKGKDVELRCDPISGHTALYWYRQSLGQGLEFLIYFQGNSAPDKSGLPSDRFSAERTGGSVSTLTIQRTQQEDSAVYLCASSFGRGSYEQYFGPGTRLTVT.

This chain joins TRBV28 and TRBJ2-2, with TRBD2 matching over 13 bases. The trim removed 3 bases at V and 6 bases at J, leaving 1 base unmatched. CDR1 and CDR2 (germline): MDHEN, SYDVKM. This CDR3 region has 15 residues. The CDR3 loop is CASSLGLAGSGELFF. In DNA form, the CDR3 reads TGTGCCAGCAGTTTGGGACTAGCGGGATCCGGGGAGCTGTTTTTT.

The rearrangement joins TRBV6-1 to TRBJ1-3, with unresolved D. The germline CDR1 and CDR2 sequences are MNHNS and SASEGT. The V end lost 1 base, the J end lost 10 bases, and 8 bases lay between the germline ends. This CDR3 is built from 12 residues. In DNA, the CDR3 is TGTGCCAGCAGTGAAGGGAGACGGACCATATATTTT. It is translated as CASSEGRRTIYF.

The chain carries TRBV24-1 and TRBJ2-5, with 8 nucleotides matching TRBD2. The CDR3 totals 14 residues. Germline V lookup: CDR1 KGHDR, CDR2 SFDVKD. V lost 5 bases to trimming and J lost 2 bases; unmatched junction nucleotides: 3. The CDR3 DNA is TGTGCCACCAGTGCCGGGGGGGGGCAAGAGACCCAGTACTTC. It specifies CATSAGGGQETQYF.

The chain joins TRBV20-1 to TRBJ1-1; D remains unclear. CDR3 length: 18 amino acids. Germline-derived CDR1 and CDR2 are DFQATT and SNEGSKA (reference sequence). Deletions cut 3 bases from V and 0 bases from J, with 23 bases between. Here the CDR3 DNA reads TGCAGTGCTAGTATGGGAGGGCTCCACCAAGGCATGAACACTGAAGCTTTCTTT. As protein: CSASMGGLHQGMNTEAFF.

The J gene is TRBJ1-6, the V gene TRBV28, with D tentatively TRBD1 (5 bases). The germline gives CDR1 MDHEN, CDR2 SYDVKM. The V end was cut by 5 bases, the J end by 11 bases, with 13 bases between. This CDR3 spans 13 amino acids. For the CDR3, the DNA is TGTGCCAGCAGTATAGGGACTCCCCCACCCCTCCACTTT. This translates into CASSIGTPPPLHF.

V gene TRBV7-6 combines with J gene TRBJ1-3; D possibly corresponds to TRBD1 (5 bases). Trimming took off 0 bases at V and 10 bases at J, with 10 bases between the two ends. Per germline, CDR1 SGHVS and CDR2 FNYEAQ. The CDR3 length is 13 residues. The CDR3 DNA reads as TGTGCCAGCAGCTTAGCGCTTGGGGGGACCATATATTTT. Protein sequence: CASSLALGGTIYF.

V and J are TRBV18 and TRBJ1-6; no definite D call. This CDR3 is 15 amino acids long. V lost 6 bases and J 0 bases, leaving 9 bases between the germline ends. Germline assignment: CDR1 KGHSH and CDR2 LQKENI. The CDR3 region has the DNA TGTGCCAGCTCTCCAAGGAGCTCCTATAATTCACCCCTCCACTTT. The encoded protein is CASSPRSSYNSPLHF.

The chain combines TRBV21-1 with TRBJ2-3; the D segment call TRBD1 is taken from the table without a DNA check. TRBV21-1 is marked as a pseudogene. The CDR3 sequence is 15 residues long. The CDR3 DNA sequence: TGTGCCAGCAGCAAGTCGACAGGGGAGATCGATACGCAGTATTTT. It is translated as CASSKSTGEIDTQYF.

V is TRBV18 and J is TRBJ2-1; 9 bases are shared with TRBD1. J gave up 4 bases and V 3 bases, and 10 bases lay outside the gene matches. The CDR3 totals 17 residues. Germline-derived CDR1 and CDR2 are KGHSH and LQKENI. The CDR3 DNA sequence: TGTGCCAGCTCACCTACTCTTCCGGGACAGGGTTACAATGAGCAGTTCTTC. Residues: CASSPTLPGQGYNEQFF.

This chain's CDR3 is CASRLLGQGIDVSGYTF. CDR3 nucleotides: TGTGCCAGCAGGTTGCTGGGACAGGGAATCGATGTGTCTGGCTACACCTTC. This rearrangement joins TRBV5-6 to TRBJ1-2, with 9 bases aligning to TRBD1. Germline values: CDR1 SGHDT, CDR2 YYEEEE. Trimming at V came to 5 bases and at J to 7 bases, leaving 18 bases not matched to a gene. The CDR3 consists of 17 residues.

This clone has more than one count but fewer than ten. This chain links TRBV7-2 with TRBJ1-3; D perhaps matches TRBD1 (6 bases). There are 16 residues in the CDR3. Trimming took 5 bases from V and 2 from J, leaving 16 bases between them. Germline CDR1 and CDR2: SGHTA and FQGNSA. CDR3: CASSLRQAEAGNTIYF. CDR3 DNA sequence: TGTGCCAGCAGCCTCCGACAGGCGGAAGCTGGAAACACCATATATTTT.

V and J are TRBV28 and TRBJ1-2, with 9 nucleotides matching TRBD1. Germline CDR1 reads MDHEN; CDR2 reads SYDVKM. V shed 6 bases, J shed 4 bases, and the junction held 6 bases outside the gene matches. The CDR3 is 14 amino acids. The DNA for the CDR3 is TGTGCCAGCAGGGGACAGGGATCGGGCTATGGCTACACCTTC. It yields the protein CASRGQGSGYGYTF.

The J gene is TRBJ2-2, the V gene TRBV5-5; D possibly uses TRBD1 or TRBD2 (6 bases each). The germline CDR1 and CDR2 sequences are SGHKS and YYEKEE (reference sequence). Between the trimmed V and J ends, which lost 2 bases and 0 bases, there was a span of 11 bases. The CDR3 runs to 16 residues. The CDR3 reads CASSFYGGTNTGELFF. As DNA, the CDR3 is TGTGCCAGCAGCTTCTACGGGGGCACGAACACCGGGGAGCTGTTTTTT.

This chain uses TRBV4-1 with TRBJ2-1; D perhaps matches TRBD1 (6 bases). V lost 4 bases, J lost 7 bases, and 11 bases lay in between. Per the germline V gene, CDR1 is MGHRA and CDR2 is YSYEKL. The CDR3 contains 13 residues. The CDR3 DNA sequence: TGCGCCAGCAGCCGGACAGAGACTAATGAGCAGTTCTTC. Encoded protein: CASSRTETNEQFF.

V usage is TRBV7-2 and J usage is TRBJ1-1, with no clear D. Trimming pared 6 bases from V and 3 bases from J, leaving 5 bases between. Germline V gene sequence: CDR1 SGHTA, CDR2 FQGNSA. The CDR3 has 11 amino acids. The CDR3: CASRGYTEAFF. The CDR3 nucleotides are TGTGCCAGCAGAGGGTACACTGAAGCTTTCTTT.

The chain has TRBV6-5 and TRBJ1-2; maybe TRBD1 (6 bases). Germline values: CDR1 MNHEY, CDR2 SVGAGI. CDR3 length: 13 amino acids. The V end was cut by 6 bases, the J end by 6 bases, with 14 bases between. The CDR3 region has the DNA TGTGCCAGCAGGGCAGGGGTTCCAAATGGCTACACCTTC. Its translation is CASRAGVPNGYTF.

The genes are TRBV3-1 (or the pseudogene TRBV3-2) and TRBJ1-6, with 9 bases identical to TRBD1. The CDR3 has 15 residues. The junction had 4 bases not matched to a gene; V was cut back by 2 bases and J by 8 bases. The germline CDR1 and CDR2 sequences are LGHDT and YNNKEL (reference sequence). CDR3 sequence: CASSQPTGGDSPLHF. The CDR3 region has the DNA TGTGCCAGCAGCCAACCCACAGGGGGCGATTCACCCCTCCACTTT.

The CDR3 DNA reads TGTGCCAGTAGTATAGGGGGCAGTTCACCCCTCCACTTT. This codes for CASSIGGSSPLHF. The V and J genes are TRBV19 and TRBJ1-6; a possible D gene is TRBD1 (5 bases). Trimming took 1 base from V and 9 from J, leaving 7 bases between them. Germline V gives CDR1 LNHDA, CDR2 SQIVND (reference sequence). The CDR3 is made up of 13 amino acids.

V usage is TRBV7-9 and J usage is TRBJ2-2; no clear D gene. This CDR3 spans 15 amino acids. Per the germline V gene, CDR1 is SEHNR and CDR2 is FQNEAQ (reference sequence). The V gene lost 7 bases and the J gene lost 0 bases, with 12 bases spanning the gap. CDR3 loop: CASTLTYSNTGELFF. The CDR3 DNA reads TGTGCCAGCACCTTGACCTACTCGAACACCGGGGAGCTGTTTTTT.